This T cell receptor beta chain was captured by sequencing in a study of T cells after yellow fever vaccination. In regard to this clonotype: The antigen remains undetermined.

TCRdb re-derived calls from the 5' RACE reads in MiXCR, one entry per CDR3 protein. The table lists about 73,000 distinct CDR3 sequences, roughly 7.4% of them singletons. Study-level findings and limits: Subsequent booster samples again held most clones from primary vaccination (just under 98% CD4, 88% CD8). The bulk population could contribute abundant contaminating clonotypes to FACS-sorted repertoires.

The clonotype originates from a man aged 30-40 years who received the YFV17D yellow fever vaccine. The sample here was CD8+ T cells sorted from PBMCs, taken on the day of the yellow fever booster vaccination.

The CDR3: CASSWGREQYF. For the CDR3, the DNA is TGTGCCAGCAGTTGGGGTCGCGAGCAGTACTTC. This rearrangement joins TRBV6-5 to TRBJ2-7; no definite D call. V was trimmed by 4 bases and J by 6 bases, leaving 7 bases between them. CDR1 MNHEY and CDR2 SVGAGI come from the germline V gene. The CDR3 is made up of 11 amino acids.